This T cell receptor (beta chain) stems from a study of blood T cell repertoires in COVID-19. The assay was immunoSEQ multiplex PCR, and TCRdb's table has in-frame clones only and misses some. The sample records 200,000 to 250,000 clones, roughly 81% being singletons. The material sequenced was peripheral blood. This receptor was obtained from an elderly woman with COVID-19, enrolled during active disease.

CDR3: CASRDREVVGMNTEAFF. The CDR3 DNA is TGTGCCAGCCGGGACAGAGAAGTTGTTGGAATGAACACTGAAGCTTTCTTT. The rearrangement joins TRBV19 to TRBJ1-1; 7 positions match TRBD1. The germline gives CDR1 LNHDA, CDR2 SQIVND (reference sequence). With 9 bases clipped from V and 0 bases from J, the junction kept 16 bases outside the gene matches. The CDR3 sequence is 17 residues long.